This record concerns one TCR beta chain sequence. Its matching antigen is unknown. This CDR3 comprises 13 residues. The germline V gene has CDR1 SGHTA and CDR2 FQGNSA. This record comes from a study of T cells expressing NK-cell markers. The wider study: It was from sorted CD3+CD56+NKG2C+, CD3+CD56+NKG2C- and CD3+CD56-NKG2C+ T cells that TCR beta repertoires came.

UMI-tagged 5'RACE template switching yielded the TCR beta cDNA. TCRdb reworked the 5' RACE reads into one entry per CDR3 protein, no DNA. In total, the table holds about 460,000 distinct CDR3 sequences. Notes on the study in general: Similarly, these clonotypes led the CD3+CD56-NKG2C+ fraction as well in four donors.

The source is a woman aged 45 to 65 in good health. The material sequenced was blood T cells: a sorted CD56 or NKG2C T cell subset, CD4+ or CD8+ T cells, or bulk PBMC T cells (not recorded which). The genes are TRBV7-2 and TRBJ1-1. The CDR3 here is CASSLVGPTEAFF.